The source of this T cell receptor beta chain is a study of OX40 agonist ivuxolimab in advanced cancers. Study as a whole: The eligibility criteria allowed prior anti-PD-1, anti-PD-L1 or anti-CTLA-4 therapy, and around 40% had some.

Excluded were patients having autoimmune disease history or systemic immunosuppression. CDR1 is LNHDA and CDR2 is SQIVND in the germline V gene (reference sequence). The CDR3 is 13 residues long. The V end was cut by 5 bases, the J end by 1 base, with 8 bases between. Overall study findings and caveats: Clonal expansion among partial responders at 0.1-3.0 mg/kg ranked near the lowest.

Concerning this clone: Its antigen is unidentified.

The repertoire was sequenced with immunoSEQ multiplex PCR; TCRdb's copy has only in-frame clones and lacks some. The repertoire holds roughly 100,000 clones, with roughly 93% as singletons. This chain links TRBV19 with TRBJ2-5; D not resolved. The receptor's source is an adult with an advanced solid tumor such as melanoma, head and neck, liver or kidney cancer. This material consisted of CD4+ or CD8+ T cells sorted from blood, taken in a trial of the OX40 agonist ivuxolimab. The CDR3 DNA reads TGTGCCAGTAGTCCAGTGGTCCAAGAGACCCAGTACTTC. Its protein product is CASSPVVQETQYF.